This T cell receptor beta chain was retrieved from a study of cytomegalovirus exposure and HLA in healthy donors. The PCR had 60 Vbeta and 13 Jbeta primers. Some clones are missing from TCRdb's copy, which holds only in-frame ones; the method was immunoSEQ multiplex PCR. The table records 100,000 to 120,000 clones, around 72% of them present only once. The ends were cut back, 2 bases at V and 3 bases at J, with 10 bases in the middle. Germline loops: CDR1 ENHRY, CDR2 SYGVKD. CDR3 length equals 14 residues. Sequencing was done on a sample of PBMCs. This chain connects TRBV10-3 to TRBJ2-5; tentative D call: TRBD1 (6 bases). The TCR sequence derives from a man under 40 in good health and CMV-seronegative. Here the CDR3 reads CAISEGQTKETQYF. DNA for the CDR3: TGTGCCATCAGTGAGGGACAGACAAAAGAGACCCAGTACTTC.